This TCR beta chain was observed in a study of blood T cell repertoires in COVID-19. V dropped 3 bases and J dropped 5; count of bases not matched to a gene: 17. CDR1 is MDHEN, CDR2 SYDVKM, per germline. This CDR3 has 18 residues. Sequencing was performed with immunoSEQ multiplex PCR; in TCRdb, only in-frame clones are kept and a portion is missing. The table has 200,000 to 250,000 clones, roughly 86% seen once. The chain has TRBV28 and TRBJ2-3; 7 nucleotides agree with TRBD2. The sequencing input was peripheral blood. The clonotype was recovered from a woman between 50 and 59 years old with active or convalescent COVID-19. This chain's CDR3 is CASSFEVGGVSLRDTQYF. The CDR3 DNA reads as TGTGCCAGCAGTTTCGAGGTGGGAGGGGTTTCGTTAAGAGATACGCAGTATTTT.